This TCR beta chain emerged from a study of blood T cells in healthy people across ages. Study information: Capture by template switching was about one barcoded beta molecule per two T cells. Overall study results and limits: Bulk PBMC profiling left naive and antigen-experienced comparisons inconclusive. It was found that TCR beta diversity correlated strongly with the percentage of naive T cells. Higher diversity and more naive CD4+ cells were features of long-lived donors, compared to aged donors.

The CDR3 length is 15 residues. Germline CDR1 is LNHNV and CDR2 is YYDKDF (reference sequence). This clonotype was detected a few times. Its cognate antigen is unknown. This clone may be a read error of a much larger clone one base away. A sample-barcoded 5' primer and a J-beta primer mix were used in a second PCR of about 6 to 11 cycles. TCRdb processed the 5' RACE reads anew with MiXCR; each CDR3 protein has one entry. The profile shows 600,000 to 800,000 distinct CDR3 sequences, under 25% of them singletons. The sequence was collected from a man aged 65-85 years in good health. Material for sequencing was blood. This chain connects TRBV15 to TRBJ2-2; 7 nucleotides agree with TRBD1. CDR3 loop: CATSKTGSYTGKLFF. CDR3 bases: TGTGCCACCAGCAAGACAGGGTCTTACACCGGGAAGCTGTTTTTT.